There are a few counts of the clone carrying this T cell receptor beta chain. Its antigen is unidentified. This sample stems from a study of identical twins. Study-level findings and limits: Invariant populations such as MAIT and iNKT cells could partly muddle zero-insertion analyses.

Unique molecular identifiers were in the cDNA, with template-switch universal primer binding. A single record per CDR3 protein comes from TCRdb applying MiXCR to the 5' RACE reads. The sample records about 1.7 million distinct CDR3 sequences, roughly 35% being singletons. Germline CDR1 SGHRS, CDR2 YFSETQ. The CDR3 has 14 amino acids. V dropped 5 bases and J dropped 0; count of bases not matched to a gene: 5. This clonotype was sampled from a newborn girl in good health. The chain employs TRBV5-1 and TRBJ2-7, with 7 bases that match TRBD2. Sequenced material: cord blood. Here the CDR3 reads CASRPAGRSYEQYF. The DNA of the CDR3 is TGCGCCAGCAGGCCAGCGGGACGCTCCTACGAGCAGTACTTC. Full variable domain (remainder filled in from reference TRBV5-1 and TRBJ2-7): KAGVTQTPRYLIKTRGQQVTLSCSPISGHRSVSWYQQTPGQGLQFLFEYFSETQRNKGNFPGRFSGRQFSNSRSEMNVSTLELGDSALYLCASRPAGRSYEQYFGPGTRLTVT.